This T cell receptor beta chain comes out of a study of T cell responses to AZD1222 COVID-19 vaccine. Overall study findings and caveats: CD4 TCRs covered the whole spike, strongest at regions 160-218 and 743-854.

TCRdb's copy holds only in-frame clones and misses some; the assay was immunoSEQ multiplex PCR. The sample has under 100,000 clones, about 90% seen once. A remark on this clone: The target antigen is unknown.

CDR1 is MNHEY, CDR2 SMNVEV, per germline (reference sequence). Trimming removed 10 bases from V and 3 bases from J; junction bases left unmatched: 8. This CDR3 is built from 15 residues. The sequence was obtained from an adult in good health. The rearrangement links TRBV27 to TRBJ2-1, with TRBD2 matching 11 bases. Specimen: peripheral blood, collected on day 0 of MenACWY control vaccination. As DNA, the CDR3 is TGTGCCACCCACGGACTAGCGGGCTTCTACAATGAGCAGTTCTTC. Translating gives CATHGLAGFYNEQFF.